Presented here are 18 T cell receptor beta chains from one specimen sequenced in a study of T-cell reconstitution after alpha-beta-depleted transplantation in children. The TCRbeta library incorporated unique molecular identifiers. TCRdb passed the PCR reads through MiXCR, listing each CDR3 protein once. The data show 490,000 or so distinct CDR3 sequences, around 13% seen once. The source was PBMCs from the stem cell graft donor, collected from the stem cell graft. These receptors were taken from a human donor who donated a stem cell graft to a child with combined immunodeficiency.

The rearrangement joins TRBV7-9 to TRBJ2-5; TRBD2 might be the D (6 bases). Germline V gene lookup returns CDR1 SEHNR and CDR2 FQNEAQ (reference sequence). The length of the CDR3 is 15 residues. V was shortened by 4 bases and J by 0 bases, with 12 bases between the two germline ends. The CDR3 nucleotides read TGTGCCAGCAGCTCCGGTCGCGGGAACCAAGAGACCCAGTACTTC. The encoded protein is CASSSGRGNQETQYF.

This clonotype has ten or more counts. The chain combines TRBV11-2 with TRBJ2-7; a weak D match, TRBD1 (6 bases). The CDR3 runs 17 residues. V gave up 5 bases and J gave up 5 bases, with 25 bases separating them. Germline CDR1 SGHAT, CDR2 FQNNGV. The CDR3 loop reads CASSLGFLSQGSNEQYF. DNA for the CDR3: TGTGCCAGCAGCCTAGGGTTCTTGTCCCAGGGGAGCAACGAGCAGTACTTC.

This clonotype was seen repeatedly, ten times or more. The chain uses TRBV12-3 or TRBV12-4 and TRBJ1-4; 9 nucleotides agree with TRBD1. Germline trimming cut 2 bases from V and 7 bases from J; bases unmatched to any gene: 8. This CDR3 contains 16 residues. The CDR3 DNA is TGTGCCAGCAGTTTATCGTCGACAGGGGGTAGTGAAAAACTGTTTTTT. It specifies CASSLSSTGGSEKLFF.

In its sample, this clonotype was seen a few times. The CDR3 nucleotides read TGCAGTGCTAGCCATGGAGCCTGGGATGAGCAGTTCTTC. Amino acids: CSASHGAWDEQFF. The V gene is TRBV20-1, the J gene TRBJ2-1, with D hard to call. Trimming stripped 3 bases from V and 8 bases from J, with 14 bases between. The CDR3 runs 13 residues. Germline V gene lookup returns CDR1 DFQATT and CDR2 SNEGSKA (reference sequence).

This clonotype was counted ten times or more. J is TRBJ1-3 and V is TRBV7-2; no clear D gene. Trimming removed 2 bases at V and 1 base at J, with 9 bases between. CDR1 is SGHTA, CDR2 FQGNSA, per germline. This CDR3 region has 15 residues. The CDR3 sequence is CASSLTPLSGNTIYF. The DNA for the CDR3 is TGTGCCAGCAGCTTAACCCCCTTATCTGGAAACACCATATATTTT.

This clonotype has a handful of counts. The chain links TRBV9 to TRBJ2-1; maybe TRBD2 (7 bases). CDR1 is SGDLS, CDR2 YYNGEE, per germline. CDR3 length: 14 amino acids. The V end lost 0 bases, the J end lost 6 bases, and 10 bases lay between the germline ends. The CDR3 DNA reads as TGTGCCAGCAGCGTAGACGCGGGGGCCAATGAGCAGTTCTTC. Protein: CASSVDAGANEQFF.

The table lists this clonotype with a few counts. The genes are TRBV10-3 and TRBJ2-7; 11 nucleotides line up with TRBD1. CDR3 length: 12 residues. CDR1 ENHRY and CDR2 SYGVKD come from the germline V gene. The V gene end was trimmed by 10 bases and the J gene end by 9 bases; junction bases not matched to a gene: 8. The chain's CDR3 is CATTGDRGVQYF. CDR3 in DNA: TGTGCCACGACAGGGGACAGGGGGGTGCAGTACTTC.

This clonotype was seen a handful of times. The chain links TRBV7-9 to TRBJ1-6; D perhaps matches TRBD1 (6 bases). The germline gives CDR1 SEHNR, CDR2 FQNEAQ (reference sequence). The CDR3 runs to 14 residues. V gave up 1 base and J gave up 11 bases, with 12 bases separating them. The CDR3 DNA reads as TGTGCCAGCAGCTTAGTAGCAGGGGAGGCACCCCTCCACTTT. This gives the protein CASSLVAGEAPLHF.

The chain carries TRBV6-5 and TRBJ2-5, with D tentatively TRBD1 or TRBD2 (5 bases each). CDR1 and CDR2 from the germline V gene are MNHEY and SVGAGI. This CDR3 is built from 14 residues. Trimming removed 6 bases from V and 2 bases from J, with 13 bases in between. CDR3 protein: CASSYSEGQETQYF. In DNA, the CDR3 is TGTGCCAGCAGCTATTCCGAGGGGCAAGAGACCCAGTACTTC.

This clonotype has a handful of counts. The chain combines TRBV7-9 with TRBJ2-5; D gene uncertain. V dropped 5 bases and J dropped 1 base, with 8 bases sitting between them. The CDR3 runs 13 residues. Germline CDR1 is SEHNR and CDR2 is FQNEAQ (reference sequence). The CDR3 DNA reads as TGTGCCAGCAGCAGCCTGACCCAAGAGACCCAGTACTTC. Protein sequence: CASSSLTQETQYF. Full variable domain (remainder filled in from reference TRBV7-9 and TRBJ2-5): DTGVSQNPRHKITKRGQNVTFRCDPISEHNRLYWYRQTLGQGPEFLTYFQNEAQLEKSRLLSDRFSAERPKGSFSTLEIQRTEQGDSAMYLCASSSLTQETQYFGPGTRLLVL.

The chain carries TRBV27 and TRBJ2-3; 8 nucleotides agree with TRBD2. Germline loops: CDR1 MNHEY, CDR2 SMNVEV (reference sequence). There are 12 residues in the CDR3. Losses at the gene ends were 5 bases for V and 13 bases for J; bases not matched to a gene: 8. CDR3 DNA sequence: TGTGCCAGCAGTCAAAGCGGGAGAGGGGAGTATTTT. Translation gives CASSQSGRGEYF.

This clonotype has at least ten counts. The chain has TRBV5-1 and TRBJ2-7; D remains unclear. Trimming cost V 1 base and J 2 bases, with 10 bases left between them. Germline CDR1 SGHRS, CDR2 YFSETQ. This CDR3 region has 14 residues. CDR3 DNA: TGCGCCAGCAGCTTGATATCCACAGCCTACGAGCAGTACTTC. This encodes CASSLISTAYEQYF. The full variable domain, its missing parts supplied by reference TRBV5-1 and TRBJ2-7, is KAGVTQTPRYLIKTRGQQVTLSCSPISGHRSVSWYQQTPGQGLQFLFEYFSETQRNKGNFPGRFSGRQFSNSRSEMNVSTLELGDSALYLCASSLISTAYEQYFGPGTRLTVT.

There are a few counts of this clonotype. The chain links TRBV5-1 to TRBJ1-1, with TRBD1 identical over 10 bases. The trim removed 4 bases at V and 4 bases at J, leaving 4 bases unmatched. Germline V CDR1 and CDR2: SGHRS, YFSETQ. The CDR3 runs 14 residues. CDR3 protein: CASSPTGGSTEAFF. The DNA of the CDR3 is TGCGCCAGCAGCCCGACAGGGGGCAGCACTGAAGCTTTCTTT.

The J gene is TRBJ2-7, the V gene TRBV12-3 or TRBV12-4; 7 bases match TRBD2. Germline trimming cut 6 bases from V and 0 bases from J; bases unmatched to any gene: 5. This CDR3 comprises 14 residues. The CDR3 nucleotides are TGTGCCAGCAGCACCGGGAGGCACTCCTACGAGCAGTACTTC. It translates to CASSTGRHSYEQYF.

This clonotype was observed at least ten times. V is TRBV20-1 and J is TRBJ2-3; maybe TRBD2 (5 bases). This CDR3 region has 14 residues. The germline gives CDR1 DFQATT, CDR2 SNEGSKA (reference sequence). Between the trimmed V and J ends, which lost 0 bases and 0 bases, there was a span of 7 bases. The CDR3 DNA reads as TGCAGTGCTAGAGATCCGGGGAGCACAGATACGCAGTATTTT. Translating it yields CSARDPGSTDTQYF.

Points on this clonotype: This may be a read error: a much more frequent sequence differs by one nucleotide. The genes are TRBV7-2 and TRBJ2-3; 8 nucleotides align to TRBD2. V lost 8 bases and J lost 2; bases outside the gene matches: 12. CDR3 length equals 16 residues. The germline V gene encodes CDR1 SGHTA and CDR2 FQGNSA. This CDR3 reads CASCSLAGGYTDTQYF. The CDR3, as DNA: TGTGCCAGCTGCTCCTTGGCGGGGGGCTACACAGATACGCAGTATTTT.

This clonotype was counted only a few times. The chain recombines TRBV6-1 with TRBJ2-5, with 7 bases matching TRBD2. The trim removed 6 bases at V and 7 bases at J, leaving 14 bases unmatched. The V gene's germline CDR1 is MNHNS and CDR2 SASEGT. The CDR3 sequence is 15 residues long. CDR3 sequence reads: CASRTSDGGIGTQYF. The CDR3 nucleotides read TGTGCCAGCAGGACCTCGGACGGGGGGATAGGGACCCAGTACTTC.

This clonotype was observed a few times. The V gene is TRBV6-5, the J gene TRBJ2-5, with D unresolved. CDR1 and CDR2 (germline): MNHEY, SVGAGI. The ends were cut back, 11 bases at V and 9 bases at J, with 10 bases in the middle. The CDR3 covers 9 residues. The CDR3 loop is CAANEAQYF. The CDR3 DNA is TGTGCCGCAAACGAGGCCCAGTACTTC.